The 27 T cell receptor beta chains presented below share a single source sample, sequenced in a study of early T cells in non-severe SARS-CoV-2 infection. TCRdb redid the calling of the 5' RACE reads with MiXCR, one entry per CDR3 protein. The table lists 50,000 to 55,000 distinct CDR3 sequences, 7.5% to 10% of them singletons. Sequenced material: whole blood. These receptors were obtained from an adult who was a healthcare worker with PCR-confirmed SARS-CoV-2 infection or an uninfected control (not recorded which).

This clonotype was recorded many times. The chain combines TRBV24-1 with TRBJ2-3, with D possibly matching TRBD2 (6 bases). This CDR3 comprises 14 residues. The germline gives CDR1 KGHDR, CDR2 SFDVKD. V was clipped by 5 bases and J by 4 bases, with 12 bases between them. CDR3 sequence: CATSAGSRADTQYF. In DNA, the CDR3 is TGTGCCACCAGTGCCGGGAGCAGGGCAGATACGCAGTATTTT.

Remarks on this clonotype: Germline is not matched at one junction end, which may reflect a read error. The CDR3 DNA reads TGTGCCAGCAGTTTAGGGGACCAAAAATTGTTTTTT. This translates into CASSLGDQKLFF. The chain uses TRBV28 and TRBJ1-4, with D maybe TRBD1 (5 bases). The germline V gene has CDR1 MDHEN and CDR2 SYDVKM. The CDR3 has 12 residues.

The gene calls are TRBV15 and TRBJ1-4; 10 bases line up with TRBD1. Germline V gene lookup returns CDR1 LNHNV and CDR2 YYDKDF (reference sequence). The junction had 1 base not matched to a gene; V was cut back by 1 base and J by 5 bases. This CDR3 has 15 amino acids. CDR3 nucleotides: TGTGCCACCAGCAGAGTGGACAGGGGGAATGAAAAACTGTTTTTT. This sequence encodes CATSRVDRGNEKLFF.

Many counts were recorded for this clonotype. The chain has TRBV3-1 and TRBJ1-2; D uncertain. Germline values: CDR1 LGHDT, CDR2 YNNKEL (reference sequence). The CDR3 extends over 14 amino acids. V was cut by 4 bases and J by 1 base, with 10 bases left in between. This chain's CDR3 is CASSPLPVNYGYTF. DNA for the CDR3: TGTGCCAGCAGCCCCCTTCCCGTTAACTATGGCTACACCTTC.

There are many counts of this clonotype. The chain has TRBV28 and TRBJ2-3; D may be TRBD1 or TRBD2 (5 bases each). CDR1 MDHEN and CDR2 SYDVKM come from the germline V gene. The CDR3 covers 16 residues. Trimming left V 3 bases short and J 6 bases short, with 19 bases between. CDR3 DNA: TGTGCCAGCAGTTTGTTTTGGGGGAGTGGTTCGGATACGCAGTATTTT. It translates to CASSLFWGSGSDTQYF.

This clonotype was counted ten times or more. The chain joins TRBV18 to TRBJ2-7; TRBD2 matches 10 bases. This CDR3 is 17 amino acids long. Germline V lookup: CDR1 KGHSH, CDR2 LQKENI. Germline trimming cut 4 bases from V and 4 bases from J; bases unmatched to any gene: 13. CDR3 DNA: TGTGCCAGCTCACTCGCGAATCCGGGACTAGCGAATTACGAGCAGTACTTC. It specifies CASSLANPGLANYEQYF. Variable domain in full (rest from reference TRBV18 and TRBJ2-7): NAGVMQNPRHLVRRRGQEARLRCSPMKGHSHVYWYRQLPEEGLKFMVYLQKENIIDESGMPKERFSAEFPKEGPSILRIQQVVRGDSAAYFCASSLANPGLANYEQYFGPGTRLTVT.

The chain carries TRBV21-1 and TRBJ2-2; TRBD1 is the table's D call and was not checked against the DNA. TRBV21-1 is a documented pseudogene. The CDR3 length is 21 residues. Here the CDR3 reads CASSNLNRDRGRKGWPGELFF. In DNA form, the CDR3 reads TGTGCCAGCAGCAACCTCAACCGGGACAGGGGGCGGAAAGGATGGCCCGGGGAGCTGTTTTTT.

At least ten counts were recorded for this clonotype. The chain has TRBV10-3 and TRBJ2-7, with 7 nucleotides matching TRBD1. Germline V gene sequence: CDR1 ENHRY, CDR2 SYGVKD. V shed 10 bases, J shed 7 bases, and the junction held 4 bases outside the gene matches. The CDR3 is 10 amino acids. The CDR3 sequence: CATQGEEQYF. The CDR3 region has the DNA TGTGCCACTCAGGGGGAAGAGCAGTACTTC.

In its sample, this clonotype was seen many times. The chain has TRBV4-1 and TRBJ1-2, with D perhaps TRBD1 (5 bases). V was pared by 1 base and J by 5 bases, with 14 bases between. This CDR3 has 15 amino acids. Germline V gene sequence: CDR1 MGHRA, CDR2 YSYEKL. CDR3: CASSQGEGVRYGYTF. The CDR3 DNA reads as TGCGCCAGCAGCCAAGGAGAAGGGGTCAGATATGGCTACACCTTC.

This clonotype has just a few counts. The rearrangement uses TRBV3-1 and TRBJ2-7; D possibly corresponds to TRBD1 (6 bases). This CDR3 is 14 amino acids long. Germline V gene data show CDR1 as LGHDT and CDR2 as YNNKEL (reference sequence). V was cut by 6 bases and J by 5 bases, with 17 bases left in between. CDR3 in amino acids: CASRGAVPTHEQYF. The DNA for the CDR3 is TGTGCCAGCAGGGGGGCAGTGCCCACCCACGAGCAGTACTTC.

There are many counts of this clonotype. This chain links TRBV12-2 with TRBJ2-1; the table's TRBD1 call for D was not verified on the DNA. TRBV12-2 is described as a pseudogene. CDR3 size: 15 residues. CDR3 in amino acids: CASRQDRVSYNEQFF. As DNA, the CDR3 is TGTGCAAGTCGCCAAGACAGGGTCTCCTACAATGAGCAGTTCTTC.

Worth noting for this clonotype: A single base separates this from a much larger clone, so it may be a read error. Here the CDR3 omits its conserved ending phenylalanine or tryptophan, so a read error is the likely source. The rearrangement uses TRBV2 and TRBJ2-3, with D unresolved. CDR3 size: 18 residues. Trimming shortened V by 0 bases and J by 2 bases, and 18 bases separated the two germline ends. Germline V gene data show CDR1 as SNHLY and CDR2 as FYNNEI. The CDR3 DNA sequence: TGTGCCAGCAGTGAAGCGCTTCTAGAGCGTGTTAACACAGATACGCAGTATTTA. Its translation: CASSEALLERVNTDTQYL.

V and J are TRBV19 and TRBJ2-1, with TRBD2 matching over 15 bases. The V segment lost 5 bases and the J segment 2 bases; nucleotides outside the gene matches: 4. This CDR3 is 17 amino acids long. The germline V gene encodes CDR1 LNHDA and CDR2 SQIVND (reference sequence). The CDR3 sequence is CASSSGLAGGAYNEQFF. CDR3 DNA: TGTGCCAGTAGTTCGGGACTAGCGGGAGGAGCCTACAATGAGCAGTTCTTC.

The V gene is TRBV7-2, the J gene TRBJ1-1; 11 bases agree with TRBD1. Germline-derived CDR1 and CDR2 are SGHTA and FQGNSA. The junction had 1 base not matched to a gene; V was cut back by 0 bases and J by 4 bases. The CDR3 has 15 amino acids. The CDR3 DNA follows: TGTGCCAGCAGCTTAGCTGGGACAGGGGGCACTGAAGCTTTCTTT. Residues: CASSLAGTGGTEAFF.

The rearrangement uses TRBV7-3 and TRBJ2-1; 8 bases fit TRBD2. With V trimmed by 5 bases and J by 7 bases, 10 bases remained unmatched. Germline V gene sequence: CDR1 SGHTA, CDR2 FQGTGA. The CDR3 loop spans 15 amino acids. CDR3 coding DNA: TGTGCCAGCAGCGTTCTTAGCACGGGGGGGAATGAGCAGTTCTTC. Translating gives CASSVLSTGGNEQFF.

This clonotype has ten or more counts. The rearrangement uses TRBV29-1 and TRBJ2-7; D remains unclear. Germline lookup yields CDR1 SQVTM and CDR2 ANQGSEA. The CDR3 spans 15 residues. V shed 4 bases and J shed 2 bases, with 18 bases lying between them. CDR3 DNA sequence: TGCAGCGTTGTCTTGGGTTGGGGTTTTGCCTACGAGCAGTACTTC. Its translation is CSVVLGWGFAYEQYF.

This rearrangement joins TRBV29-1 to TRBJ2-7; D is undetermined. Germline CDR1 SQVTM, CDR2 ANQGSEA. The V end was cut by 4 bases, the J end by 4 bases, with 5 bases between. The CDR3 runs to 10 residues. The CDR3 DNA follows: TGCAGCGTTGGTAGTTACGAGCAGTACTTC. Translation gives CSVGSYEQYF.

The chain recombines TRBV7-2 with TRBJ2-7; D unclear. This CDR3 has 13 residues. Germline lookup yields CDR1 SGHTA and CDR2 FQGNSA. V gave up 3 bases and J gave up 1 base, with 7 bases separating them. The CDR3 spells CASSLDPSYEQYF. CDR3 DNA: TGTGCCAGCAGCTTGGACCCTTCCTACGAGCAGTACTTC.

This clonotype was observed at least ten times. The chain links TRBV28 to TRBJ2-3; no definite D call. Germline V gene sequence: CDR1 MDHEN, CDR2 SYDVKM. This CDR3 is 12 amino acids long. Trimming shortened V by 3 bases and J by 6 bases, and 7 bases separated the two germline ends. In DNA, the CDR3 is TGTGCCAGCAGTTTGTATGAGGATACGCAGTATTTT. Protein sequence: CASSLYEDTQYF. Using reference TRBV28 and TRBJ2-3 for the parts outside the CDR3, the full variable domain is DVKVTQSSRYLVKRTGEKVFLECVQDMDHENMFWYRQDPGLGLRLIYFSYDVKMKEKGDIPEGYSVSREKKERFSLILESASTNQTSMYLCASSLYEDTQYFGPGTRLTVL.

The rearrangement links TRBV5-1 to TRBJ1-1; D is unclear. This CDR3 contains 17 residues. Trimming removed 0 bases at V and 0 bases at J, with 15 bases between. Germline V gene sequence: CDR1 SGHRS, CDR2 YFSETQ. In DNA, the CDR3 is TGCGCCAGCAGCTTGGCCGACACCCGGTGGGTGAACACTGAAGCTTTCTTT. Translated: CASSLADTRWVNTEAFF.

This clonotype came up a few times. The chain joins TRBV20-1 to TRBJ2-2, with 7 positions matching TRBD2. CDR1 is DFQATT and CDR2 is SNEGSKA in the germline V gene (reference sequence). V lost 6 bases to trimming and J lost 6 bases; unmatched junction nucleotides: 13. The CDR3 runs 15 residues. CDR3 nucleotides: TGCAGTGCGGGTGGTAGCGGGCGGCCGGCCGGGGAGCTGTTTTTT. Translated, it gives CSAGGSGRPAGELFF.

In its sample, this clonotype was seen many times. The CDR3 protein is CASIPRGGAQNSPLHF. The CDR3 DNA follows: TGTGCCAGCATCCCCCGGGGGGGGGCGCAGAATTCACCCCTCCACTTT. The chain links TRBV7-8 to TRBJ1-6; a possible D gene is TRBD1 (6 bases). The V and J ends lost 7 bases and 7 bases respectively, with 20 bases between them. The germline CDR1 and CDR2 sequences are SGHVS and FQNEAQ. This CDR3 is built from 16 residues.

The sample holds a few counts of this clonotype. This rearrangement joins TRBV9 to TRBJ1-1; tentatively, D is TRBD1 (6 bases). The CDR3 spans 15 residues. The germline V and J ends were trimmed by 4 bases and 1 base, with 14 bases remaining between them. Looked up from germline, CDR1 is SGDLS and CDR2 is YYNGEE. CDR3 in DNA: TGTGCCAGCAGCCAAAATACAGGGAGGAACACTGAAGCTTTCTTT. Its protein is CASSQNTGRNTEAFF.

The table lists this clonotype with many counts. J is TRBJ1-1 and V is TRBV4-3; D gene ambiguous. The CDR3 is made up of 15 amino acids. V was clipped by 0 bases and J by 4 bases, with 12 bases between them. CDR1 is LGHNA, CDR2 YSLEER, per germline. The CDR3 DNA is TGCGCCAGCAGCCAAGATGCGGAAAGTGGCACTGAAGCTTTCTTT. This encodes CASSQDAESGTEAFF.

J is TRBJ2-1 and V is TRBV20-1, with D perhaps assigned TRBD1 or TRBD2 (6 bases each). This CDR3 is built from 15 residues. V lost 5 bases and J lost 0, with 14 bases in between. The germline gives CDR1 DFQATT, CDR2 SNEGSKA (reference sequence). CDR3 sequence (DNA): TGCAGTGCTCCGAGGGGGGCTAGCTCCTACAATGAGCAGTTCTTC. This codes for CSAPRGASSYNEQFF.

The chain uses TRBV28 and TRBJ2-4; D perhaps matches TRBD2 (5 bases). The ends were cut back, 1 base at V and 3 bases at J, with 10 bases in the middle. Germline V gene sequence: CDR1 MDHEN, CDR2 SYDVKM. CDR3 length: 15 amino acids. In DNA form, the CDR3 reads TGTGCCAGCAGTTTATCGGGGTATGGCAAAAACATTCAGTACTTC. Translating gives CASSLSGYGKNIQYF. Full variable domain (rest looked up from reference TRBV28 and TRBJ2-4): DVKVTQSSRYLVKRTGEKVFLECVQDMDHENMFWYRQDPGLGLRLIYFSYDVKMKEKGDIPEGYSVSREKKERFSLILESASTNQTSMYLCASSLSGYGKNIQYFGAGTRLSVL.

The chain combines TRBV20-1 with TRBJ1-1, with D unresolved. The CDR3 covers 12 residues. Trimming stripped 7 bases from V and 3 bases from J, with 12 bases between. Germline lookup yields CDR1 DFQATT and CDR2 SNEGSKA (reference sequence). CDR3 bases: TGCAGTGGTCGACGGGTGCACACTGAAGCTTTCTTT. It codes for CSGRRVHTEAFF.